This paragraph reports one T cell receptor (beta chain). What it binds is not known. This sample is part of a study of blood T cells in healthy people across ages. Study findings and constraints: Diversity estimates drawn from one million T cells were deemed underestimates.

Combining a sample-barcoded 5' primer with a J-beta primer mix, a second PCR ran for roughly 7 to 12 cycles. TCRdb analysed the 5' RACE reads with MiXCR anew, one entry per CDR3 protein. The sample lists 800,000 or so distinct CDR3 sequences; around 25% were seen once. The sample was also linked to a second study, of T cells of mothers and their children. That study adds: Primer M1S, used in the second PCR, introduced sample barcodes and 2-4 random nucleotides.

Input material: blood. This receptor was obtained from a boy aged 5-17 years in good health.

CDR3 DNA sequence: TGTGCCAGCAGCAGTCCGGGACAGGGTCGAGATACGCAGTATTTT. Protein sequence: CASSSPGQGRDTQYF. The chain links TRBV27 to TRBJ2-3; the match to TRBD1 covers 9 bases. The trim removed 6 bases at V and 5 bases at J, leaving 9 bases unmatched. The CDR3 has 15 amino acids. The germline V gene has CDR1 MNHEY and CDR2 SMNVEV (reference sequence).